A single sample gave rise to the 30 T cell receptor beta chains below, sequenced in a study of shared clonotypes between healthy human individuals. Assay: immunoSEQ multiplex PCR; the TCRdb copy retains only in-frame clones and omits some. The sample has over 1.5 million clones, approximately 98% seen once. Sequencing used naive CD4+ T cells sorted from blood. Subset of the sample: CD45RA+ positively selected. The receptor source for this set is a man aged 30 to 39 in good health.

The CDR3 sequence is CASSLDRGIYEQYF. The CDR3 coding sequence is TGCGCCAGCAGCCTCGACAGGGGGATCTACGAGCAGTACTTC. The chain couples TRBV4-3 to TRBJ2-7; TRBD1 matches 9 bases. V trimming: 4 bases; J trimming: 3 bases; junction bases outside the gene matches: 4. Germline V gene lookup returns CDR1 LGHNA and CDR2 YSLEER. This CDR3 spans 14 amino acids.

A remark on this clone: The same CDR3 also results from other DNA sequences found in this sample. This chain joins TRBV5-1 and TRBJ2-5; the match to TRBD1 covers 8 bases. J was trimmed by 4 bases and V by 0 bases; bases with no gene match: 2. The CDR3 contains 14 residues. Germline CDR1 SGHRS, CDR2 YFSETQ. The CDR3 nucleotides are TGCGCCAGCAGCTTGGAGGGGACAGGAGAGACCCAGTACTTC. This translates into CASSLEGTGETQYF.

As to this clone: The identical CDR3 is also encoded by other nucleotide sequences in the sample. The chain uses TRBV25-1 and TRBJ2-7; D not resolved. CDR3 length: 14 residues. Germline CDR1 and CDR2: MGHDK and SYGVNS. V lost 3 bases and J 2 bases, leaving 11 bases between the germline ends. This chain's CDR3 is CASSELGGPYEQYF. The CDR3 coding sequence is TGTGCCAGCAGTGAGCTCGGTGGACCCTACGAGCAGTACTTC.

V is TRBV5-1 and J is TRBJ2-7; no clear D. This CDR3 has 13 residues. The ends were cut back, 0 bases at V and 5 bases at J, with 9 bases in the middle. CDR1 is SGHRS, CDR2 YFSETQ, per germline. This chain's CDR3 is CASSLEAGHEQYF. The CDR3 DNA reads as TGCGCCAGCAGCTTGGAGGCAGGACACGAGCAGTACTTC.

With regard to this clone: The same CDR3 is also encoded by other DNA sequences in this sample. The V call is TRBV7-2, the J call TRBJ2-7; D is perhaps TRBD2 (5 bases). The CDR3 sequence is 14 residues long. V was trimmed by 0 bases and J by 4 bases, leaving 10 bases between them. Per germline, CDR1 SGHTA and CDR2 FQGNSA. As DNA, the CDR3 is TGTGCCAGCAGCTTAGCGGGAGCTCCGTACGAGCAGTACTTC. It is translated as CASSLAGAPYEQYF.

The chain recombines TRBV28 with TRBJ1-1; weak D call: TRBD1 (5 bases). The germline gives CDR1 MDHEN, CDR2 SYDVKM. V was pared by 6 bases and J by 4 bases, with 18 bases between. The CDR3 runs to 15 residues. The CDR3 loop is CASSQLGTRGTEAFF. The DNA of the CDR3 is TGTGCCAGCAGCCAGCTTGGGACTCGAGGCACTGAAGCTTTCTTT.

The gene calls are TRBV6-1 and TRBJ1-2; D remains unclear. The CDR3 contains 14 residues. The V end was cut by 2 bases, the J end by 2 bases, with 9 bases between. Looked up from germline, CDR1 is MNHNS and CDR2 is SASEGT. CDR3 nucleotides: TGTGCCAGCAGTGAACAACCTTCCAACTATGGCTACACCTTC. It yields the protein CASSEQPSNYGYTF.

Remarks on this clone: The sample contains more than one DNA sequence encoding this CDR3. This rearrangement joins TRBV27 to TRBJ2-7; no clear D. Germline loops: CDR1 MNHEY, CDR2 SMNVEV (reference sequence). There are 11 residues in the CDR3. Trimming cost V 2 bases and J 6 bases, with 5 bases left between them. CDR3 in DNA: TGTGCCAGCAGTTTACTTGGCGAGCAGTACTTC. Translated: CASSLLGEQYF.

For this clone: Other DNA sequences within the sample encode an identical CDR3. The chain couples TRBV5-1 to TRBJ2-1; 15 positions match TRBD2. The CDR3 contains 18 residues. In germline, CDR1 is SGHRS, CDR2 YFSETQ. V was pared by 3 bases and J by 1 base, with 5 bases of the junction left unmatched. This chain's CDR3 is CASSSGLAGGYSYNEQFF. The CDR3 nucleotides read TGCGCCAGCAGCTCGGGACTAGCGGGAGGATATTCCTACAATGAGCAGTTCTTC.

The genes are TRBV5-1 and TRBJ2-7, with a possible D match to TRBD2 (7 bases). Trimming cost V 3 bases and J 2 bases, with 15 bases left between them. This CDR3 has 15 amino acids. Germline V gene data show CDR1 as SGHRS and CDR2 as YFSETQ. CDR3 residues: CASSWGAGAPYEQYF. CDR3 nucleotides: TGCGCCAGCAGCTGGGGGGCGGGAGCTCCCTACGAGCAGTACTTC.

The chain couples TRBV7-2 to TRBJ1-1, with unresolved D. This CDR3 region has 12 residues. Germline-derived CDR1 and CDR2 are SGHTA and FQGNSA. V was shortened by 3 bases and J by 5 bases, with 7 bases between the two germline ends. The CDR3 DNA reads as TGTGCCAGCAGCTTCACAGTAACTGAAGCTTTCTTT. Protein product: CASSFTVTEAFF.

This rearrangement joins TRBV5-1 to TRBJ2-2; 9 bases are a match to TRBD2. Germline V gene data show CDR1 as SGHRS and CDR2 as YFSETQ. CDR3 length equals 16 residues. V shed 1 base and J 4 bases; nucleotides not matched to a gene: 5. CDR3 sequence reads: CASSLRVAGATGELFF. The CDR3 nucleotides are TGCGCCAGCAGCTTGCGGGTAGCGGGGGCCACCGGGGAGCTGTTTTTT.

The chain couples TRBV5-4 to TRBJ2-7; unclear D gene. CDR1 is SGHNT and CDR2 is YYREEE in the germline V gene (reference sequence). The V gene lost 7 bases and the J gene lost 2 bases, with 7 bases spanning the gap. The CDR3 runs to 11 residues. CDR3 in DNA: TGTGCCAGCGGGAACACCTACGAGCAGTACTTC. Translated, it gives CASGNTYEQYF.

The V call is TRBV28, the J call TRBJ1-5; D is possibly TRBD1 (6 bases). Trimming took 5 bases from V and 9 from J, leaving 14 bases between them. In germline, CDR1 is MDHEN, CDR2 SYDVKM. The CDR3 is 13 amino acids. The CDR3 here is CASSPGGPGPQHF. CDR3 coding DNA: TGTGCCAGCAGTCCCGGGGGCCCGGGGCCCCAGCATTTT.

The chain recombines TRBV7-8 with TRBJ2-1; TRBD2 agrees at 10 bases. Germline V gene lookup returns CDR1 SGHVS and CDR2 FQNEAQ. This CDR3 is built from 15 residues. J lost 5 bases, V lost 7 bases, and 8 bases had no gene match. CDR3 coding DNA: TGTGCCAGCACCTTCGGACTAGCGGAGAACAATGAGCAGTTCTTC. This codes for CASTFGLAENNEQFF.

With regard to this clone: Other DNA sequences in the same sample also yield this CDR3. V gene TRBV30 combines with J gene TRBJ2-1, with D possibly TRBD2 on 6 matching bases. Germline values: CDR1 GTSNPN, CDR2 SVGIG (reference sequence). With 3 bases removed from V and 0 bases from J, the gap between germline ends came to 9 bases. The CDR3 consists of 14 residues. The CDR3 coding sequence is TGTGCCTGGAGATCCGGGAGCTCCTACAATGAGCAGTTCTTC. Protein: CAWRSGSSYNEQFF.

This clone was seen just once. The junction departs from germline at one end; a sequencing error may be responsible. The chain employs TRBV6-6 and TRBJ2-2; no reliable D call. Looked up from germline, CDR1 is MNHNY and CDR2 is SVGAGI (reference sequence). The CDR3 contains 12 residues. This chain's CDR3 is CASSPLTEELFF. For the CDR3, the DNA is TGTGCCAGCAGTCCCCTCACCGAGGAGCTGTTTTTT.

This CDR3 is CASSLAGQGIYNEQFF. The CDR3 region has the DNA TGTGCCAGCAGCTTAGCAGGACAGGGGATTTACAATGAGCAGTTCTTC. This sequence joins TRBV11-3 and TRBJ2-1; 9 nucleotides line up with TRBD1. There are 16 residues in the CDR3. The ends lost 1 base at V and 4 bases at J; junction bases unmatched: 5. CDR1 and CDR2 (germline): SGHNT, YENEEA. Full variable domain (outside the CDR3, taken from reference TRBV11-3 and TRBJ2-1): EAGVVQSPRYKIIEKKQPVAFWCNPISGHNTLYWYLQNLGQGPELLIRYENEEAVDDSQLPKDRFSAERLKGVDSTLKIQPAELGDSAVYLCASSLAGQGIYNEQFFGPGTRLTVL.

V is TRBV21-1 and J is TRBJ2-1. TRBV21-1 is a recognized pseudogene. The CDR3 has 17 residues. The CDR3 sequence: CASSKVSVKGLTDEQFF. For the CDR3, the DNA is TGTGCCAGCAGCAAAGTGTCGGTTAAAGGTCTGACCGATGAGCAGTTCTTC.

CDR3 sequence reads: CASSLEAGILAKNIQYF. CDR3 nucleotides: TGCGCCAGCAGCTTGGAGGCAGGTATTCTAGCCAAAAACATTCAGTACTTC. The chain recombines TRBV5-1 with TRBJ2-4; D is unclear. V was pared by 0 bases and J by 0 bases, with 13 bases between. Germline CDR1 and CDR2: SGHRS and YFSETQ. The CDR3 has 17 residues.

This rearrangement joins TRBV5-4 to TRBJ2-1; D is unclear. Trimming stripped 4 bases from V and 5 bases from J, with 13 bases between. There are 14 residues in the CDR3. Germline CDR1 reads SGHNT; CDR2 reads YYREEE (reference sequence). CDR3 loop: CASSPALSNNEQFF. The CDR3 DNA is TGTGCCAGCAGCCCCGCCCTGAGTAACAATGAGCAGTTCTTC.

The chain employs TRBV5-4 and TRBJ2-1, with a weak D call TRBD2 (6 bases). V shed 4 bases and J shed 7 bases, with 15 bases lying between them. The CDR3 loop spans 14 amino acids. Germline V gene lookup returns CDR1 SGHNT and CDR2 YYREEE (reference sequence). The chain's CDR3 is CASSSGPGLNEQFF. For the CDR3, the DNA is TGTGCCAGCAGCAGCGGGCCAGGACTAAATGAGCAGTTCTTC. The whole variable domain, remainder taken from reference TRBV5-4 and TRBJ2-1, is ETGVTQSPTHLIKTRGQQVTLRCSSQSGHNTVSWYQQALGQGPQFIFQYYREEENGRGNFPPRFSGLQFPNYSSELNVNALELDDSALYLCASSSGPGLNEQFFGPGTRLTVL.

The chain combines TRBV18 with TRBJ2-1; the D is unclear. Trimming took off 3 bases at V and 8 bases at J, with 11 bases between the two ends. CDR1 KGHSH and CDR2 LQKENI come from the germline V gene. This CDR3 spans 13 amino acids. The DNA of the CDR3 is TGTGCCAGCTCACCCCGACATCGGGATGAGCAGTTCTTC. Its translation: CASSPRHRDEQFF.

The chain recombines TRBV10-3 with TRBJ2-3, with 8 bases identical to TRBD2. The V gene end was trimmed by 6 bases and the J gene end by 4 bases; junction bases not matched to a gene: 6. The CDR3 length is 14 residues. Germline-derived CDR1 and CDR2 are ENHRY and SYGVKD. The CDR3 protein is CAIRSAGGADTQYF. The CDR3 bases are TGTGCCATCAGGAGCGCGGGAGGAGCAGATACGCAGTATTTT.

Worth noting for this clone: Within the sample, other DNA sequences also encode this same CDR3. The chain employs TRBV7-2 and TRBJ2-2; 7 nucleotides agree with TRBD1. The CDR3 runs to 14 residues. CDR1 SGHTA and CDR2 FQGNSA come from the germline V gene. V lost 3 bases, J lost 3 bases, and 1 base stayed unmatched. CDR3 coding DNA: TGTGCCAGCAGCTTCGACAGGGACACCGGGGAGCTGTTTTTT. This gives the protein CASSFDRDTGELFF.

The chain is built from TRBV4-1 and TRBJ2-5, with 9 bases matching TRBD1. V dropped 4 bases and J dropped 4; count of bases not matched to a gene: 16. CDR3 size: 18 residues. Germline assignment: CDR1 MGHRA and CDR2 YSYEKL. As DNA, the CDR3 is TGCGCCAGCAGCCTCACGCCCGTGGGACAGGGTGTCCGAGAGACCCAGTACTTC. This codes for CASSLTPVGQGVRETQYF.

This clone showed up just once. V gene TRBV4-3 combines with J gene TRBJ2-7, with TRBD2 matching 9 bases. There are 19 residues in the CDR3. Trimming removed 1 base from V and 2 bases from J; junction bases left unmatched: 15. The germline CDR1 and CDR2 sequences are LGHNA and YSLEER. The CDR3 sequence is CASSQVAGRSSGNTYEQYF. In DNA form, the CDR3 reads TGCGCCAGCAGCCAAGTTGCCGGGAGGTCTAGCGGGAATACCTACGAGCAGTACTTC.

The chain is built from TRBV18 and TRBJ2-3; TRBD2 aligns across 14 bases. The CDR3 consists of 17 residues. With V trimmed by 3 bases and J by 6 bases, 8 bases remained unmatched. The V gene's germline CDR1 is KGHSH and CDR2 LQKENI. The DNA of the CDR3 is TGTGCCAGCTCACCCCCGGGACTAGCGGGGGCTCGGGATACGCAGTATTTT. Its translation: CASSPPGLAGARDTQYF.

The chain joins TRBV7-9 to TRBJ2-7, with D perhaps TRBD2 (5 bases). The germline gives CDR1 SEHNR, CDR2 FQNEAQ (reference sequence). CDR3 length equals 14 residues. V lost 3 bases to trimming and J lost 3 bases, with 12 bases between them. The CDR3 loop reads CASSFPPGNYEQYF. Here the CDR3 DNA reads TGTGCCAGCAGCTTCCCTCCCGGGAACTACGAGCAGTACTTC.

The V gene is TRBV19, the J gene TRBJ2-7, with 11 bases aligning to TRBD2. The CDR3 sequence is 16 residues long. After removal of 5 bases from V and 3 bases from J, the junction contained 9 bases not matched to a gene. Looked up from germline, CDR1 is LNHDA and CDR2 is SQIVND (reference sequence). Here the CDR3 DNA reads TGTGCCAGTAGTGCTAGAGGGACTAGCGGCCGCTACGAGCAGTACTTC. Protein product: CASSARGTSGRYEQYF.